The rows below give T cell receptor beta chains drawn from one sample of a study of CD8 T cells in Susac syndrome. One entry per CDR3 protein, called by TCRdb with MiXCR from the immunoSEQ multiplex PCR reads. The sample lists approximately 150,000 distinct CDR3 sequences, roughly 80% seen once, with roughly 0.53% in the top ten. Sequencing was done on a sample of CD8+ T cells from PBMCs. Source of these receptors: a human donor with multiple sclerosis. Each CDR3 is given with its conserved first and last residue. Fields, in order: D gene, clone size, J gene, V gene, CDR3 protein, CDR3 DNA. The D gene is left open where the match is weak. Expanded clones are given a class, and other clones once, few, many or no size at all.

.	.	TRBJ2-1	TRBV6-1	CASSPAKFEQFF	TGTGCCAGCAGCCCCGCCAAGTTTGAGCAGTTCTTC
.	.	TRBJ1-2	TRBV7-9	CANSRVGGNYGYTF	TGTGCCAACTCTCGGGTGGGGGGGAACTATGGCTACACCTTC
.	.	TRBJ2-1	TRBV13	CASSLVLGSYNEQFF	TGTGCCAGCAGCTTGGTCCTCGGCTCCTACAATGAGCAGTTCTTC
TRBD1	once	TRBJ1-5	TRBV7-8	CASSPTGERSNQPQHF	TGTGCCAGCAGCCCGACAGGGGAAAGGAGCAATCAGCCCCAGCATTTT
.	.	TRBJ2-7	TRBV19	CASSAGDSPIYEQYF	TGTGCCAGTAGTGCCGGGGACTCGCCCATCTACGAGCAGTACTTC
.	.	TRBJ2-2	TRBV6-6	CASSYYGANTGELFF	TGTGCCAGCAGTTACTACGGGGCGAACACCGGGGAGCTGTTTTTT
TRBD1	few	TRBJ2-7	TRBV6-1	CASSERGRGLNEQYF	TGTGCCAGCAGTGAACGAGGCAGGGGGTTGAATGAGCAGTACTTC
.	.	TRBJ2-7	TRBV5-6	CASSTPRIRYYEQYF	TGTGCCAGCAGCACGCCCCGGATCCGATATTACGAGCAGTACTTC
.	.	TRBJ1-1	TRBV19	CATTRTQGMNTEAFF	TGTGCCACCACAAGGACCCAGGGAATGAACACTGAAGCTTTCTTT
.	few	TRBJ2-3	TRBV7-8	CASSLGYGADTQYF	TGTGCCAGCAGCTTAGGTTACGGCGCAGATACGCAGTATTTT
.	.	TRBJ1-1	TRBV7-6	CASSSLRDMNTEAFF	TGTGCCAGCAGTTCGCTCAGGGATATGAACACTGAAGCTTTCTTT
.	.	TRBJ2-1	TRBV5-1	CASSLVALSNEQFF	TGCGCCAGCAGCTTGGTAGCACTTAGCAATGAGCAGTTCTTC
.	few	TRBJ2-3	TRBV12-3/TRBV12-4	CASKERITDTQYF	TGTGCCAGCAAAGAGCGCATCACAGATACGCAGTATTTT
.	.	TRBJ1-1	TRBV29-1	CSVEQPRDTEAFF	TGCAGCGTTGAGCAGCCAAGGGACACTGAAGCTTTCTTT
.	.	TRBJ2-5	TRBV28	CASSFGGGRETQYF	TGTGCCAGCAGTTTTGGGGGGGGGCGAGAGACCCAGTACTTC
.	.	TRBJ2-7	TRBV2	CASSDPTDYYEQYF	TGTGCCAGCAGTGACCCGACAGATTACTACGAGCAGTACTTC
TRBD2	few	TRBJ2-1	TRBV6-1	CASSLERGPHNEQFF	TGTGCCAGCAGCCTCGAGCGGGGGCCGCACAATGAGCAGTTCTTC
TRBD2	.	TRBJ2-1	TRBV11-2	CASSLVGGSDEQFF	TGTGCCAGCAGCCTAGTGGGCGGGAGTGACGAGCAGTTCTTC
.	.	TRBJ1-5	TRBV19	CASSIDRAGLHSNQPQHF	TGTGCCAGTAGTATAGATCGGGCAGGCCTCCATAGCAATCAGCCCCAGCATTTT
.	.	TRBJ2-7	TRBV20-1	CSARDGGEYEQYF	TGCAGTGCTAGAGATGGGGGAGAATACGAGCAGTACTTC
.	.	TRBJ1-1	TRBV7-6	CASSSLMNTEAFF	TGTGCCAGCAGCTCACTGATGAACACTGAAGCTTTCTTT
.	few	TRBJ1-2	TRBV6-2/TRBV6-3	CASSTSSSSSGYGYTF	TGTGCCAGCAGCACTAGCTCGAGTTCTTCTGGCTATGGCTACACCTTC
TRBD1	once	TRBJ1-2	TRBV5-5	CASSSRDRLGYTF	TGTGCCAGCAGCTCCCGGGACAGACTTGGCTACACCTTC
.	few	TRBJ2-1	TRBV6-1	CASSYAGHSYNEQFF	TGTGCCAGCAGTTACGCCGGCCACTCCTACAATGAGCAGTTCTTC
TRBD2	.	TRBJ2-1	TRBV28	CASSLWGLAGGRNEQFF	TGTGCCAGCAGTTTATGGGGACTAGCGGGAGGGCGCAATGAGCAGTTCTTC
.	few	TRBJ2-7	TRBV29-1	CSVRGGVEGHEQYF	TGCAGCGTAAGGGGGGGCGTTGAAGGACACGAGCAGTACTTC
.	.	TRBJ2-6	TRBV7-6	CASSSAMGANVLTF	TGTGCCAGCAGCTCCGCCATGGGGGCCAACGTCCTGACTTTC
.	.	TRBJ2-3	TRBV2	CASSDFRESYTDTQYF	TGTGCCAGCAGTGATTTCCGGGAGTCCTACACAGATACGCAGTATTTT
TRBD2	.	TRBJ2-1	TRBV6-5	CASRERGAYNEQFF	TGTGCCAGCAGAGAACGGGGGGCCTACAATGAGCAGTTCTTC
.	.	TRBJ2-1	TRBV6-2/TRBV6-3	CASSYSGTINEQFF	TGTGCCAGCAGTTACTCCGGGACCATCAATGAGCAGTTCTTC
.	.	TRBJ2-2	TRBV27	CASTRQENTGELFF	TGTGCCAGCACAAGACAGGAGAACACCGGGGAGCTGTTTTTT
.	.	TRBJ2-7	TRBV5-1	CASSSNSDYEQYF	TGCGCCAGCAGCTCGAACAGCGACTACGAGCAGTACTTC
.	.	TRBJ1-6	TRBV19	CASSMMGWYNSPLHF	TGTGCCAGTAGTATGATGGGCTGGTATAATTCACCCCTCCACTTT
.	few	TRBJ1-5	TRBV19	CASSPKMDLNQPQHF	TGTGCCAGTAGCCCTAAGATGGACCTCAATCAGCCCCAGCATTTT
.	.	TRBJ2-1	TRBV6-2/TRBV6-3	CASTPSPGRVSDEQFF	TGTGCCAGCACCCCGTCTCCCGGCAGGGTGAGCGATGAGCAGTTCTTC
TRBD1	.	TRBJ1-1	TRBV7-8	CASSKGTGPEAFF	TGTGCCAGCAGCAAAGGGACAGGGCCTGAAGCTTTCTTT
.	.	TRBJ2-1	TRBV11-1	CASSLDGTTYNEQFF	TGTGCCAGCAGCTTAGATGGGACCACTTACAATGAGCAGTTCTTC
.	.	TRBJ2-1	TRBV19	CASSPGLSEQFF	TGTGCCAGTAGCCCGGGATTAAGCGAGCAGTTCTTC
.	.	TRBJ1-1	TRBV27	CASSLLGEGTEAFF	TGTGCCAGCAGTTTATTAGGGGAGGGGACTGAAGCTTTCTTT
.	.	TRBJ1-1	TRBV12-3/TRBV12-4	CASSVRPGRKNTEAFF	TGTGCCAGCAGTGTCCGACCGGGACGGAAGAACACTGAAGCTTTCTTT
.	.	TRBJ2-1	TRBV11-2	CASSSEWDEQFF	TGTGCCAGCAGCTCAGAATGGGATGAGCAGTTCTTC
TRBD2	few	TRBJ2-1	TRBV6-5	CASSSLLAEPYNEQFF	TGTGCCAGCAGTTCCTTACTAGCGGAGCCGTACAATGAGCAGTTCTTC
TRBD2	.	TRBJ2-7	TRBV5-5	CASSSGLAGYEQYF	TGTGCCAGCAGCTCCGGACTAGCGGGGTACGAGCAGTACTTC
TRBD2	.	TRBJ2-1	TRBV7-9	CASSLPPGLAGGDEQFF	TGTGCCAGCAGCTTACCTCCGGGACTAGCGGGGGGGGATGAGCAGTTCTTC
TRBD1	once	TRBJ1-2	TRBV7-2	CASSFRQGVVYGYTF	TGTGCCAGCAGCTTTAGACAGGGGGTCGTCTATGGCTACACCTTC
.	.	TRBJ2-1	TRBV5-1	CASSLALGNNEQFF	TGCGCCAGCAGCCTCGCCCTAGGTAACAATGAGCAGTTCTTC
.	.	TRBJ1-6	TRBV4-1	CASSYSVTGRSYNSPLHF	TGCGCCAGCAGCTATTCAGTCACAGGGAGGTCCTATAATTCACCCCTCCACTTT
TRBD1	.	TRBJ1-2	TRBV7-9	CASSLEGTGDLVDF	TGTGCCAGCAGCTTAGAGGGGACAGGGGATCTCGTCGACTTC